This is a list of T cell receptor beta chains from one sample in a study of blood T cell repertoires in COVID-19. The method was immunoSEQ multiplex PCR; TCRdb's version includes in-frame clones alone and lacks a portion of them. The sample includes more than 95,000 clones, 90% of them seen just once. The specimen was peripheral blood. The receptors here all came from a man aged 60 to 69 with acute or convalescent COVID-19. Both conserved end residues are part of each CDR3. A D gene is named only where the DNA matches it firmly. Clone size appears in some rows only: once, few, many, or a class for an expanded clone.

>TRBV5-1|-|TRBJ2-3|-
TGCGCCAGCAGCTTGGTCTTGGCAGGCGGATGGGACACTAGCACAGATACGCAGTATTTT
CASSLVLAGGWDTSTDTQYF
>TRBV5-5|TRBD2|TRBJ2-5|-
TGTGCCAGCAGCGTCGGGACTAGCGGACAAGAGACCCAGTACTTC
CASSVGTSGQETQYF
>TRBV2|-|TRBJ1-2|-
TGTGCCAGCAGTGAGGACACAAGCTATGGCTACACCTTC
CASSEDTSYGYTF
>TRBV30|TRBD1|TRBJ1-2|-
TGTGCCTGGACTCGGACAGGGAAGTTCTATGGCTACACCTTC
CAWTRTGKFYGYTF
>TRBV6-5|-|TRBJ2-7|once
TGTGCCAGCAGGCCGGGGGAAGCCTACGAGCAGTACTTC
CASRPGEAYEQYF
>TRBV14|-|TRBJ1-2|once
TGTGCCAGCAGCCCGATCAGTGCTAACTATGGCTACACCTTC
CASSPISANYGYTF
>TRBV11-2|-|TRBJ1-2|-
TGTGCCAGCAGACAGGCGGGGAGAGGGGACTATGGCTACACCTTC
CASRQAGRGDYGYTF
>TRBV10-2|TRBD2|TRBJ2-2|-
TGCGCCAGCAGCAATGGACTAGCGGGAACCGGGGAGCTGTTTTTT
CASSNGLAGTGELFF
>TRBV5-5|TRBD2|TRBJ2-2|-
TGTGCCAGCACGAACCAGCGGGGGGCACTTACCGGGGAGCTGTTTTTT
CASTNQRGALTGELFF
>TRBV6-5|TRBD1|TRBJ1-2|few
TGTGCCAGCAGTTCCGCGACAGGGAACTATGGCTACACCTTC
CASSSATGNYGYTF
>TRBV18|TRBD1|TRBJ2-6|-
TGTGCCAGCTCACCGGGGACAGGTCGGAGAGGGGCCAACGTCCTGACTTTC
CASSPGTGRRGANVLTF
>TRBV5-1|TRBD1|TRBJ1-2|-
TGCGCCAGCAGCTTATGGACAGGGTATGGCTACACCTTC
CASSLWTGYGYTF
>TRBV7-6|TRBD1|TRBJ1-2|-
TGTGCCAGCAGCTCTATACCGGGACAGAATGGCTACACCTTC
CASSSIPGQNGYTF
>TRBV6-5|-|TRBJ1-1|-
TGTGCCAGCAGTTCCCTGAGGGGGTACATGAACACTGAAGCTTTCTTT
CASSSLRGYMNTEAFF
>TRBV7-9|-|TRBJ2-1|once
TGTGCCAGCAGCTTATCGCTGGGCTCGCAGGAGCAGTTCTTC
CASSLSLGSQEQFF
>TRBV5-1|TRBD2|TRBJ2-7|few
TGCGCCAGCAGCTTGGTTAGCGGGAGGTACGAGCAGTACTTC
CASSLVSGRYEQYF
>TRBV6-5|-|TRBJ1-2|-
TGTGCCAGCAGTACTCCCCCTCCAGGGTCTAATGGCTACACCTTC
CASSTPPPGSNGYTF
>TRBV14|-|TRBJ2-1|once
TGTGCCAGCAGCCCGCCGGGGAACTTCTTCGGTGAGCAGTTCTTC
CASSPPGNFFGEQFF
>TRBV3-1/TRBV3-2|TRBD2|TRBJ2-2|-
TGTGCCAGCAGCCGACAAAGCGGGGGGGCCTCCGGGGAGCTGTTTTTT
CASSRQSGGASGELFF
>TRBV6-5|-|TRBJ1-1|-
TGTGCCAGCAGCCAACAGGAGAACACTGAAGCTTTCTTT
CASSQQENTEAFF
>TRBV12-3/TRBV12-4|TRBD2|TRBJ2-7|-
TGTGCCAGCAGTTTTAGGCTAGCGGCACAGCAGTACTTC
CASSFRLAAQQYF
>TRBV11-2|-|TRBJ2-3|-
TGTGCCAGCAGCATGACAGCTCGGGGCACAGATACGCAGTATTTT
CASSMTARGTDTQYF
>TRBV15|-|TRBJ1-3|-
TGTGCCACCAGCAGAGGAGACAGGAACTCTGGAAACACCATATATTTT
CATSRGDRNSGNTIYF
>TRBV21-1|-|TRBJ2-2|once
TGTGCCAGCAGCAAAGGGCGGGGGAAGAACACCGGGGAGCTGTTTTTT
CASSKGRGKNTGELFF
>TRBV19|-|TRBJ1-1|-
TGTGCCAGTAGCGGACAAATGAACACTGAAGCTTTCTTT
CASSGQMNTEAFF
>TRBV19|-|TRBJ1-5|-
TGTGCCAGTAGTAGGCAGGGCGGCAGCAATCAGCCCCAGCATTTT
CASSRQGGSNQPQHF
>TRBV7-9|-|TRBJ2-1|-
TGTGCCAGCAGCTTTTTCGCCTACAATGAGCAGTTCTTC
CASSFFAYNEQFF
>TRBV19|-|TRBJ1-1|-
TGTGCCAGTAGTATCCGGCAGGGGCGGACTGAAGCTTTCTTT
CASSIRQGRTEAFF
>TRBV7-2|-|TRBJ1-1|once
TGTGCCAGCAGCCTCTACCAGGAGGCTGAAGCTTTCTTT
CASSLYQEAEAFF
>TRBV18|-|TRBJ1-1|-
TGTGCCAGCTCAAACTTCCCATCGGCTGAAGCTTTCTTT
CASSNFPSAEAFF
>TRBV29-1|TRBD1|TRBJ1-6|-
TGCAGCGTTCGAAACGGACAGGGGGCTAATTCACCCCTCCACTTT
CSVRNGQGANSPLHF
>TRBV9|-|TRBJ1-2|-
TGTGCCAGCAGCGTAGTGGCGGCCGGCGGGGGCTACACCTTC
CASSVVAAGGGYTF
>TRBV2|TRBD1|TRBJ2-5|-
TGTGCCACCGTGGGACAGCTCCAAGAGACCCAGTACTTC
CATVGQLQETQYF
>TRBV5-1|TRBD1|TRBJ2-3|-
TGCGCCAGCAGCCCCCTGGCCGGCCAGGGGGCGAATACGCAGTATTTT
CASSPLAGQGANTQYF
>TRBV12-3/TRBV12-4|TRBD1|TRBJ1-1|-
TGTGCCAGCAGTTTAGACAGGGGCACTGAAGCTTTCTTT
CASSLDRGTEAFF
>TRBV20-1|-|TRBJ1-1|-
TGCAGTGCTAGTGGCAGTGTGGTCTTCGTCACTGAAGCTTTCTTT
CSASGSVVFVTEAFF
>TRBV11-2|TRBD1|TRBJ2-2|-
TGTGCCAGCAGTTACCCGGGACAGGGACCGAACACCGGGGAGCTGTTTTTT
CASSYPGQGPNTGELFF
>TRBV6-5|TRBD1|TRBJ2-1|-
TGTGCCAGCAGGAGGGACAGGGGGCGGGGGAATGAGCAGTTCTTC
CASRRDRGRGNEQFF
>TRBV29-1|TRBD1|TRBJ1-5|-
TGCAGCGTCGGACAGGGGAATCAGCCCCAGCATTTT
CSVGQGNQPQHF
>TRBV9|-|TRBJ1-3|-
TGTGCCAGCAGCCCCCGTGCCGGGTCTGGAAACACCATATATTTT
CASSPRAGSGNTIYF
>TRBV7-6|TRBD1|TRBJ1-1|-
TGTGCCAGCAGCTTAACAGGGGACACTGAAGCTTTCTTT
CASSLTGDTEAFF
>TRBV4-1|TRBD1|TRBJ1-5|-
TGCGCCAGCAGCCAGCCGGGACAGGGGCCCCTGAGGAATCAGCCCCAGCATTTT
CASSQPGQGPLRNQPQHF
>TRBV7-2|-|TRBJ2-2|-
TGTGCCAGCAGCTTGGACAGATTAAGTACCGGGGAGCTGTTTTTT
CASSLDRLSTGELFF
>TRBV5-1|-|TRBJ1-2|-
TGCGCCAGCAGCTTTGAGGGAGATAACTATGGCTACACCTTC
CASSFEGDNYGYTF
>TRBV4-2|-|TRBJ1-4|-
TGTGCCAGCAGCCAAGAAAGCCTCTCAACCTGGTCTAATGAAAAACTGTTTTTT
CASSQESLSTWSNEKLFF
>TRBV7-9|-|TRBJ1-1|-
TGTGCCAGCAGCTTAATGGACGGGGACACTGAAGCTTTCTTT
CASSLMDGDTEAFF
>TRBV10-3|-|TRBJ2-3|-
TGTGCCAGCTTCCGTGGTCTATCTAGCACAGATACGCAGTATTTT
CASFRGLSSTDTQYF
>TRBV7-9|-|TRBJ1-2|-
TGTGCCAGCAGCTCTACAGTATATGGCTACACCTTC
CASSSTVYGYTF
>TRBV7-2|-|TRBJ1-1|-
TGTGCCAGCAGCTCCAGGGGTAACACTGAAGCTTTCTTT
CASSSRGNTEAFF
>TRBV18|-|TRBJ2-7|few
TGTGCCAGCTCCCAGACAGCTAACTACGAGCAGTACTTC
CASSQTANYEQYF
>TRBV5-1|-|TRBJ1-1|-
TGCGCCAGCAGCATCACAGGCGTGAACACTGAAGCTTTCTTT
CASSITGVNTEAFF
>TRBV6-4|-|TRBJ1-1|-
TGTGCCAGCAGGGCCCTGACAGGCACTGAAGCTTTCTTT
CASRALTGTEAFF
>TRBV27|TRBD1|TRBJ1-1|-
TGTGCCAGCAGTTTAGGGACAGGGGGGGACACTGAAGCTTTCTTT
CASSLGTGGDTEAFF
>TRBV19|-|TRBJ2-3|-
TGTGCCAGTAGTAAGGGGCAGGTCGCAGATACGCAGTATTTT
CASSKGQVADTQYF
>TRBV3-1/TRBV3-2|TRBD1|TRBJ1-4|-
TGTGCCAGCAGCCGTTCGGGACAGGGGGATGAAAAACTGTTTTTT
CASSRSGQGDEKLFF
>TRBV5-1|TRBD1|TRBJ1-2|-
TGCGCCAGCAGCCCAGCCTGGACAGGCGGCGTCGATGGCTACACCTTC
CASSPAWTGGVDGYTF